One and the same sample provided the 12 T cell receptor beta chains below, sequenced in a study of T cell responses to AZD1222 COVID-19 vaccine. Libraries were prepared by immunoSEQ multiplex PCR; TCRdb keeps only in-frame clonotypes and omits some of them. The sample yields more than 150,000 clones, around 86% seen once. This material consisted of peripheral blood, taken on day 0 of MenACWY control vaccination. The receptors originated from an adult in good health.

This chain joins TRBV6-5 and TRBJ1-4, with a tentative D call TRBD1 (5 bases). The V and J ends lost 6 bases and 8 bases respectively, with 16 bases between them. From germline, CDR1 is MNHEY and CDR2 SVGAGI. The CDR3 extends over 14 amino acids. The CDR3 DNA follows: TGTGCCAGCAGAACCGGGACTGGATGGGAAAAACTGTTTTTT. Its protein product is CASRTGTGWEKLFF.

The CDR3 bases are TGTGCCAGCGGCCCGCCGGGAATAGATACGCAGTATTTT. It translates to CASGPPGIDTQYF. The chain combines TRBV2 with TRBJ2-3; TRBD2 is a possible D gene (5 bases). The germline V gene encodes CDR1 SNHLY and CDR2 FYNNEI. Trimming pared 8 bases from V and 5 bases from J, leaving 14 bases between. This CDR3 contains 13 residues.

This chain connects TRBV30 to TRBJ1-2, with D tentatively TRBD1 (5 bases). Germline assignment: CDR1 GTSNPN and CDR2 SVGIG (reference sequence). This CDR3 is built from 18 residues. V was cut by 5 bases and J by 4 bases, with 29 bases left in between. This CDR3 is CAWEGIETGTHIFYGYTF. As DNA, the CDR3 is TGTGCCTGGGAGGGCATTGAGACCGGGACTCATATATTCTATGGCTACACCTTC.

J is TRBJ1-2 and V is TRBV7-9, with unresolved D. The V gene lost 0 bases and the J gene lost 8 bases, with 13 bases spanning the gap. CDR1 and CDR2 from the germline V gene are SEHNR and FQNEAQ (reference sequence). The CDR3 totals 14 residues. The CDR3 coding sequence is TGTGCCAGCAGCTTAGCCGGGAATGGTGGGGGCTACACCTTC. Protein: CASSLAGNGGGYTF.

The DNA for the CDR3 is TGTGCCTGGAGTCTCCTAACAGGGGATGAGCAGTTCTTC. Amino acids: CAWSLLTGDEQFF. The V gene is TRBV30, the J gene TRBJ2-1; TRBD1 agrees at 7 bases. J gave up 8 bases and V 2 bases, and 6 bases lay outside the gene matches. Germline CDR1 GTSNPN, CDR2 SVGIG (reference sequence). The CDR3 extends over 13 amino acids.

This sequence joins TRBV30 and TRBJ1-3, with D uncertain. The CDR3 is made up of 13 amino acids. CDR1 and CDR2 from the germline V gene are GTSNPN and SVGIG (reference sequence). The V and J ends lost 4 bases and 3 bases respectively, with 10 bases between them. The CDR3 bases are TGTGCCTGGATGCCCGGGTATGGAAACACCATATATTTT. It is translated as CAWMPGYGNTIYF.

The chain carries TRBV9 and TRBJ2-2; D may correspond to TRBD1 or TRBD2 (5 bases each). Germline values: CDR1 SGDLS, CDR2 YYNGEE. V lost 4 bases to trimming and J lost 0 bases, with 13 bases between them. The CDR3 totals 16 residues. The CDR3, as DNA: TGTGCCAGCAGCCCCCACGGGGCGCCGAACACCGGGGAGCTGTTTTTT. Amino acid sequence: CASSPHGAPNTGELFF.

The genes are TRBV6-5 and TRBJ2-5; TRBD1 agrees at 7 bases. CDR1 is MNHEY and CDR2 is SVGAGI in the germline V gene. The CDR3 is 14 amino acids. The junction had 4 bases not matched to a gene; V was cut back by 4 bases and J by 2 bases. CDR3 nucleotides: TGTGCCAGCAGTTCGGGACAGATACAAGAGACCCAGTACTTC. Its protein product is CASSSGQIQETQYF.

The rearrangement uses TRBV19 and TRBJ2-3; TRBD2 might be the D (6 bases). Trimming pared 6 bases from V and 0 bases from J, leaving 10 bases between. This CDR3 contains 14 residues. Germline-derived CDR1 and CDR2 are LNHDA and SQIVND (reference sequence). In DNA form, the CDR3 reads TGTGCCAGTAGCCTAGGGACTAGCACAGATACGCAGTATTTT. Translating it yields CASSLGTSTDTQYF.

This chain uses TRBV7-6 with TRBJ2-3, with 7 bases lining up with TRBD2. The CDR3 is made up of 15 amino acids. V trimming: 0 bases; J trimming: 0 bases; junction bases outside the gene matches: 0. Germline values: CDR1 SGHVS, CDR2 FNYEAQ. The CDR3 nucleotides are TGTGCCAGCAGCTTAGCTAGCGGGAGCACAGATACGCAGTATTTT. Amino acids: CASSLASGSTDTQYF.

V and J are TRBV25-1 and TRBJ2-7, with 9 bases that match TRBD2. V shed 2 bases, J shed 1 base, and the junction held 0 bases outside the gene matches. The CDR3 is 14 amino acids. Germline values: CDR1 MGHDK, CDR2 SYGVNS. The CDR3 region is CASSELAGSYEQYF. In DNA, the CDR3 is TGTGCCAGCAGTGAACTAGCGGGGTCCTACGAGCAGTACTTC.

The chain has TRBV12-3 or TRBV12-4 and TRBJ1-5, with TRBD1 matching 10 bases. The CDR3 consists of 13 residues. V dropped 6 bases and J dropped 7; count of bases not matched to a gene: 3. This chain's CDR3 is CASRGDRGQPQHF. CDR3 nucleotides: TGTGCCAGCAGGGGGGACAGGGGCCAGCCCCAGCATTTT.